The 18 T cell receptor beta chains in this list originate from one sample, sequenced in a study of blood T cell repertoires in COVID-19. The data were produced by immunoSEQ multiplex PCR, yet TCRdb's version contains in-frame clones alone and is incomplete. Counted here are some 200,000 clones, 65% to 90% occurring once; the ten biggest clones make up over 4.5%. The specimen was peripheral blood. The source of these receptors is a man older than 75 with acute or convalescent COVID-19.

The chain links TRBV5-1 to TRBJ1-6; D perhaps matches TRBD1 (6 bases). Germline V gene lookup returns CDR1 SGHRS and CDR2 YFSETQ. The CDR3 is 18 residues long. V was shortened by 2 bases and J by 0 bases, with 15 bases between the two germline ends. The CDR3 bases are TGCGCCAGCAGCTTCACCTCTGGACAGAGCTCCTATAATTCACCCCTCCACTTT. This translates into CASSFTSGQSSYNSPLHF.

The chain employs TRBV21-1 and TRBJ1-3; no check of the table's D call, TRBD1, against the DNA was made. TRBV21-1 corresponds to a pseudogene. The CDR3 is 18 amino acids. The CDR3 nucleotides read TGTGCCAGCAGCAAAACCCCCCGGGACAAAAGCTCTGGAAACACCATATATTTT. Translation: CASSKTPRDKSSGNTIYF.

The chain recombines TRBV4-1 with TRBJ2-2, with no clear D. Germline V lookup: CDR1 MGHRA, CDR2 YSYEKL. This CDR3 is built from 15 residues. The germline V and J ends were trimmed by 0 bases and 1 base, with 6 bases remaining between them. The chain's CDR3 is CASSQDGLNTGELFF. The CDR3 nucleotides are TGCGCCAGCAGCCAAGATGGGCTGAACACCGGGGAGCTGTTTTTT.

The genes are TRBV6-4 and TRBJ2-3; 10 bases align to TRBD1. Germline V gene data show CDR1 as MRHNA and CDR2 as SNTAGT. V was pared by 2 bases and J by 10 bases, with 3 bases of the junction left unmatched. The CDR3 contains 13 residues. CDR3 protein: CASSDGQGGPQYF. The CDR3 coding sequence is TGTGCCAGCAGTGACGGACAGGGGGGACCGCAGTATTTT.

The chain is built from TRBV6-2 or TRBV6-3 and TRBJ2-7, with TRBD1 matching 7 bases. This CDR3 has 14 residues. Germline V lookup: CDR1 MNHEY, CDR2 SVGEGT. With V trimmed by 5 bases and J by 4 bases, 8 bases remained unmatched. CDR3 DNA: TGTGCCAGCAGTCCCGGGGACAGAGGATACGAGCAGTACTTC. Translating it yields CASSPGDRGYEQYF.

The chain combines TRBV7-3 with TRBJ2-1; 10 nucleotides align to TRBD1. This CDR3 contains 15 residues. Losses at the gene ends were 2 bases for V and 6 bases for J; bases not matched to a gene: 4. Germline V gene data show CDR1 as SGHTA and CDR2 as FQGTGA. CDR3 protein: CASSLGQGVVNEQFF. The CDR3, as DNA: TGTGCCAGCAGCTTAGGACAGGGGGTAGTCAATGAGCAGTTCTTC.

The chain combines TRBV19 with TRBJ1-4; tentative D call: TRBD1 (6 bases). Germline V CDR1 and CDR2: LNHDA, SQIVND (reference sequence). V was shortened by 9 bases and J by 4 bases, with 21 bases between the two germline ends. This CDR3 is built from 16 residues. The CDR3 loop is CASSDRGDTYNEKLFF. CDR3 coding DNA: TGTGCCAGCTCTGACAGAGGGGACACCTATAATGAAAAACTGTTTTTT.

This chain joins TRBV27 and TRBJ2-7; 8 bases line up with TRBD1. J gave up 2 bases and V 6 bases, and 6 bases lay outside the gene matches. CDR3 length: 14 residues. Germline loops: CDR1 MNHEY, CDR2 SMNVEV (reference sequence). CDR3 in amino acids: CASRRTGKAYEQYV. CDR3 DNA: TGTGCCAGCAGACGGACAGGGAAGGCCTACGAGCAGTACGTC.

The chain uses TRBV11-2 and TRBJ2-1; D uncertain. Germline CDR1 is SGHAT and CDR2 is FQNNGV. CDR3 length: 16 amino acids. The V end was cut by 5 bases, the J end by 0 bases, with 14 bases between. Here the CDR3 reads CASSPELGHSYNEQFF. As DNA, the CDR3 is TGTGCCAGCAGCCCTGAATTGGGCCACTCCTACAATGAGCAGTTCTTC.

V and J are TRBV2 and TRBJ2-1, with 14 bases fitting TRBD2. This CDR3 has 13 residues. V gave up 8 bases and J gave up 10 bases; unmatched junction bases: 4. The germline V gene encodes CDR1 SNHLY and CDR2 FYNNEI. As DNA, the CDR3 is TGTGCCAGCGGGACTAGCGGGAGTAGGGAGCAGTTCTTC. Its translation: CASGTSGSREQFF.

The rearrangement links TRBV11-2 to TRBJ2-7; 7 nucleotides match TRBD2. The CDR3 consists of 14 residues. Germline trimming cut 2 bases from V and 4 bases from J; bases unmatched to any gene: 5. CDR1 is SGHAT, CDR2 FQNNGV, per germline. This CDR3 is CASSLNLAEYEQYF. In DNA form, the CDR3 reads TGTGCCAGCAGCTTAAACCTAGCGGAATACGAGCAGTACTTC.

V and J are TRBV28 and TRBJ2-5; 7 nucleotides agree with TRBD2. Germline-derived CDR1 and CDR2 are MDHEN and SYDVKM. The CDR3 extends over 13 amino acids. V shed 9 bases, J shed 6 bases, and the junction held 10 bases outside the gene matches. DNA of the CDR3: TGTGCCAGTCAGGGAGGGAGCGAGAAGACCCAGTACTTC. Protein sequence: CASQGGSEKTQYF.

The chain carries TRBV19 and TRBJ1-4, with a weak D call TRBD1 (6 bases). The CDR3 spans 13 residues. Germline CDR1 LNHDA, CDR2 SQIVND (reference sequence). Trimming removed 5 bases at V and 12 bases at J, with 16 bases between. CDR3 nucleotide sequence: TGTGCCAGTAGTCCCGAGGGGGGGAGGGAACTGTTTTTT. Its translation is CASSPEGGRELFF. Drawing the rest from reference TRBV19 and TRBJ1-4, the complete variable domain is DGGITQSPKYLFRKEGQNVTLSCEQNLNHDAMYWYRQDPGQGLRLIYYSQIVNDFQKGDIAEGYSVSREKKESFPLTVTSAQKNPTAFYLCASSPEGGRELFFGSGTQLSVL.

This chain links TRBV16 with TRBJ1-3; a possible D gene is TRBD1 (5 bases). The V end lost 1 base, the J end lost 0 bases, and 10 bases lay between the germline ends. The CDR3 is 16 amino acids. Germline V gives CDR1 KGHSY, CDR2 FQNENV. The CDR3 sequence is CASSQWEGDSGNTIYF. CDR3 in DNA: TGTGCCAGCAGCCAATGGGAAGGGGACTCTGGAAACACCATATATTTT.

The CDR3 sequence is CASSPGQDNQPQHF. CDR3 sequence (DNA): TGTGCCAGTAGTCCAGGACAGGACAATCAGCCCCAGCATTTT. The chain couples TRBV19 to TRBJ1-5; TRBD1 aligns across 7 bases. CDR3 length: 14 amino acids. Germline lookup yields CDR1 LNHDA and CDR2 SQIVND (reference sequence). V gave up 5 bases and J gave up 3 bases; unmatched junction bases: 4.

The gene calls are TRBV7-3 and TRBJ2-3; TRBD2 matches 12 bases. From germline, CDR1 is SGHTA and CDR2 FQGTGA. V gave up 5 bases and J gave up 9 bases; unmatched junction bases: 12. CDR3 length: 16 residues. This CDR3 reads CASSPQGSSGRDTQYF. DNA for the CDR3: TGTGCCAGCAGCCCACAGGGTTCTAGCGGGAGGGACACGCAGTATTTT.

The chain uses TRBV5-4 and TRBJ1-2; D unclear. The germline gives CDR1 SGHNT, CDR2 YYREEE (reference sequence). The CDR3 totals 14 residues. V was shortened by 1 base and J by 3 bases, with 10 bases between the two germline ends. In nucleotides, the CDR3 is TGTGCCAGCAGCTTGAGTCACCAGGACTATGGCTACACCTTC. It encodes CASSLSHQDYGYTF. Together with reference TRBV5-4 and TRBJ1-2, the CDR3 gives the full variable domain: ETGVTQSPTHLIKTRGQQVTLRCSSQSGHNTVSWYQQALGQGPQFIFQYYREEENGRGNFPPRFSGLQFPNYSSELNVNALELDDSALYLCASSLSHQDYGYTFGSGTRLTVV.

The CDR3 region is CASSSDRAKYGYTF. CDR3 in DNA: TGTGCCAGCAGTTCGGACAGGGCAAAGTATGGCTACACCTTC. J is TRBJ1-2 and V is TRBV28; 8 bases are a match to TRBD1. There are 14 residues in the CDR3. The germline gives CDR1 MDHEN, CDR2 SYDVKM. V lost 4 bases to trimming and J lost 5 bases; unmatched junction nucleotides: 6.